This entry concerns a single T cell receptor beta chain. As yet, its antigen is unknown. The CDR3 has 14 residues. Germline assignment: CDR1 MNHEY and CDR2 SVGEGT. V lost 10 bases and J lost 2; bases outside the gene matches: 11. A single record per CDR3 protein comes from TCRdb applying MiXCR to the PCR reads. This table holds 85,000 to 120,000 distinct CDR3 sequences, 30% to 35% found once. This sample is part of a study of molecular identifiers for immune sequencing clone quantification. Sorting selected naive CD8 T cells with a CD8+CD4-CCR7+CD45RA+ phenotype. Notes on the study in general: Naive cells had under 1% of molecules in clones above 20 RNA copies, effectors over 97%.

The chain carries TRBV6-2 or TRBV6-3 and TRBJ2-7, with 7 bases matching TRBD1. This TCR came from a human donor in good health. Some libraries in this study had Jurkat cell RNA spiked in. Sequencing input: naive CD8+ T cells from blood, with Jurkat cell RNA spiked in. Sample subset: FACS-sorted CD8+CD4-CCR7+CD45RA+ naive T cells. The CDR3 reads CATDEGQMTYEQYF. The CDR3 coding sequence is TGTGCCACCGATGAGGGACAGATGACCTACGAGCAGTACTTC.